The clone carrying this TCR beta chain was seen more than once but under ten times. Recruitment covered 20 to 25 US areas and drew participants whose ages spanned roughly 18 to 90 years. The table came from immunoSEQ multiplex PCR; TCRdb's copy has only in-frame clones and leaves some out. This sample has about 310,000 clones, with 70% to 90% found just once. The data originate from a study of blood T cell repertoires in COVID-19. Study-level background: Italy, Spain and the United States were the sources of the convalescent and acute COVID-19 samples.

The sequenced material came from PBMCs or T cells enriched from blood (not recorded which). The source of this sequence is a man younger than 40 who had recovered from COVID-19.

Here the CDR3 reads CAGTENYGYTF. DNA of the CDR3: TGTGCCGGGACAGAGAACTATGGCTACACCTTC. V is TRBV2 and J is TRBJ1-2; 7 positions agree with TRBD1. V lost 11 bases, J lost 2 bases, and 2 bases stayed unmatched. This CDR3 has 11 amino acids. Germline values: CDR1 SNHLY, CDR2 FYNNEI.